This entry concerns a single TCR beta chain. This clone was seen only a few times. Its binding antigen is unknown. Per-base quality was not reported, and no clone a single base away is much larger than it. Library generation was performed with the immunoSEQ multiplex PCR assay. For TCR sequencing, RNA was extracted from every sample and reverse transcribed into cDNA to serve as template. First-strand cDNA was synthesized using SuperScript III with a 2:1 mix of oligo-dT and random hexamers. Amplification bias was assessed with a synthetic immune receptor repertoire, and residual bias was removed computationally. In the authors' own workflow: Raw reads were preprocessed for error removal, and CDR3 was defined according to IMGT conventions as running from the conserved cysteine to phenylalanine. Clonality was computed as 1 minus the Shannon entropy, with the entropy normalized by log2 of the number of productive unique TCRs. Scalp TCRbeta sequences were cross-referenced with sorted blood CD4 and CD8 repertoires so that the CD4 or CD8 identity of scalp clones could be inferred. This immuneACCESS table, as held by TCRdb, lists in-frame sequences with V and J called but not all clones. Of the missing ones, under half trace to an unresolved V gene in checked studies; the others have no known cause. Clone size and V and J calls were adopted from that table, with D and trimming inferred from the DNA. This sample comprises around 140,000 clones, about 60% of them detected only once. Under 7.5% of the sample goes to the ten largest clones.

The time point tag for this specimen amounts to: baseline before oral tofacitinib. From alopecia areata patients, peripheral blood was collected along with lesional scalp punch biopsies. PBMCs were isolated by density centrifugation and stained for CD3, CD4 and CD8, after which CD4+ and CD8+ T cells were sorted on a FACSAria. The data derive from a study of CD8+ T cells in alopecia areata (dated by TCRdb to between 2017 and 2018). Turning to the overall study: Treated patients were enrolled in an open-label pilot trial of oral tofacitinib, 5 to 10 mg twice daily, for moderate-to-severe alopecia areata. Tofacitinib was given for 6 to 18 months, followed by 6 months of follow-up off drug to assess delayed response and recurrence. High-throughput TCRbeta sequencing was used to examine T cell clonal expansion in alopecia areata in both the C3H/HeJ mouse model and human patients. On the human side, TCRbeta sequencing was run on scalp tissue and on sorted CD4+ and CD8+ peripheral blood T cells from healthy controls and from alopecia areata patients with either patchy or totalis/universalis disease. Biopsies were taken from tofacitinib-treated patients at baseline and again at 4 and 24 weeks into treatment, and several of those patients also had a later scalp biopsy. Scalp clonality was compared across normal scalp (n=4), patchy alopecia areata scalp (n=8), and alopecia totalis/universalis scalp (n=8). RNA was obtained with the PAXgene miRNA kit for fixed scalp, the miRNeasy kit for PBMCs, and the RNeasy kit for mouse skin. TCRbeta CDR3 regions were amplified by immunoSEQ multiplex PCR with 35 Vbeta forward and 13 Jbeta reverse primers. The paper's findings and limits, for the study overall: Compared with normal scalp, lesional scalp, particularly in alopecia totalis/universalis, had higher clonality and more expanded CD8+ clones, which suggests antigenic drive. Scalp TCR repertoire analysis is complicated because resident alphabeta T cells in normal human skin are also sequenced, whereas mouse skin is dominated by gammadelta T cells. Shared TCR sequences between patients were less evident than in mice, which may be partly attributable to HLA diversity in the patient population.

The CDR3 runs 15 residues from the cysteine to the phenylalanine. Only the CDR3 portion is preserved as DNA: 45 bases, with reading frame beginning at the first base. From the germline V gene, CDR1 is SGHRS and CDR2 is YFSETQ. V is pruned by 0 bases and J by 0 bases, leaving 1 base of the junction without a gene match. The source is a human donor with alopecia areata. This specimen was CD4+ T cells sorted from blood, taken at week 0. The chain uses TRBV5-1 and TRBJ2-5; 8 nucleotides in the junction match TRBD2. This receptor carries the CDR3 CASSLGSGDQETQYF. The sequence in DNA is TGCGCCAGCAGCTTGGGTAGCGGGGACCAAGAGACCCAGTACTTC.